The 19 T cell receptor beta chains below all came from one sample that was sequenced in a study of T-cell memory formation after mild COVID-19 (dated by TCRdb to the early 2020s). The library was prepared using 5' RACE. The reads were generated on an Illumina NovaSeq 6000. TCRdb cleaned the public reads at Q25 with fastp, built clones with MiXCR and kept in-frame beta chains. One record per CDR3 amino acid sequence lists the most common genes and DNA. The sample table lists about 600,000 distinct CDR3 sequences, 20% to 25% of them with a count of one. In total, the top ten clones hold around 9.2% of the sample. The sequenced material came from PBMCs or a T cell subset sorted from them (not recorded which). The receptor set was obtained from an adult woman who had mild COVID-19 (a few samples of this study predate the infection). The sample titles of this study are shuffled in the database, so cell type and time point are left out; the donor was told from shared clones.

This sequence joins TRBV6-6 and TRBJ1-2, with D unclear. Germline-derived CDR1 and CDR2 are MNHNY and SVGAGI (reference sequence). Trimming took 6 bases from V and 3 from J, leaving 5 bases between them. The length of the CDR3 is 11 residues. The CDR3 bases are TGTGCCAGCAGGATAGACTATGGCTACACCTTC. Translation: CASRIDYGYTF.

The V call is TRBV5-6, the J call TRBJ2-5, with D perhaps TRBD2 (6 bases). V was shortened by 0 bases and J by 4 bases, with 13 bases between the two germline ends. CDR1 and CDR2 (germline): SGHDT, YYEEEE. There are 15 residues in the CDR3. The CDR3 nucleotides are TGTGCCAGCAGCTTGGGGCTTTGGAGGGGAGAGACCCAGTACTTC. Amino acids: CASSLGLWRGETQYF. The full variable domain, completed using reference TRBV5-6 and TRBJ2-5, is DAGVTQSPTHLIKTRGQQVTLRCSPKSGHDTVSWYQQALGQGPQFIFQYYEEEERQRGNFPDRFSGHQFPNYSSELNVNALLLGDSALYLCASSLGLWRGETQYFGPGTRLLVL.

This clonotype came up a few times. This chain uses TRBV20-1 with TRBJ1-5, with D possibly being TRBD1 (6 bases). Trimming shortened V by 6 bases and J by 4 bases, and 13 bases separated the two germline ends. The CDR3 sequence is 13 residues long. Germline loops: CDR1 DFQATT, CDR2 SNEGSKA (reference sequence). This CDR3 is CSALGQRNQPQHF. The DNA of the CDR3 is TGCAGTGCCCTAGGACAGCGGAATCAGCCCCAGCATTTT.

The rearrangement links TRBV19 to TRBJ1-2; the match to TRBD1 covers 10 bases. Trimming at V came to 7 bases and at J to 7 bases, leaving 9 bases not matched to a gene. The CDR3 length is 14 residues. The germline gives CDR1 LNHDA, CDR2 SQIVND (reference sequence). CDR3 coding DNA: TGTGCCAGTACCCCGACAGGGGGCTTTGTTGGCTACACCTTC. Translation: CASTPTGGFVGYTF. The full variable domain, completed using reference TRBV19 and TRBJ1-2, is DGGITQSPKYLFRKEGQNVTLSCEQNLNHDAMYWYRQDPGQGLRLIYYSQIVNDFQKGDIAEGYSVSREKKESFPLTVTSAQKNPTAFYLCASTPTGGFVGYTFGSGTRLTVV.

This clonotype came up a few times. The chain links TRBV14 to TRBJ2-1; TRBD2 matches 9 bases. The CDR3 contains 15 residues. The junction had 6 bases not matched to a gene; V was cut back by 1 base and J by 8 bases. CDR1 SGHDN and CDR2 FVKESK come from the germline V gene. CDR3 nucleotide sequence: TGTGCCAGCAGCCAAGGAGCGGGGGGCTGGGATGAGCAGTTCTTC. Its protein is CASSQGAGGWDEQFF.

This clonotype showed up just a few times. The CDR3 region has the DNA TGTGCCAGCAGAGTAGCGGGGAACACCGGGGAGCTGTTTTTT. It specifies CASRVAGNTGELFF. V and J are TRBV6-2 or TRBV6-3 and TRBJ2-2; 7 positions match TRBD2. Trimming took 6 bases from V and 1 from J; bases not matched to a gene: 2. Germline values: CDR1 MNHEY, CDR2 SVGEGT. This CDR3 has 14 amino acids.

This clonotype was seen a few times. The chain links TRBV3-1 to TRBJ2-7; TRBD1 aligns across 8 bases. Trimming cost V 4 bases and J 1 base; bases outside gene matches: 6. The CDR3 runs to 15 residues. Germline CDR1 is LGHDT and CDR2 is YNNKEL (reference sequence). The CDR3 loop reads CASSLPGTGSYEQYF. CDR3 DNA sequence: TGTGCCAGCAGCCTACCCGGGACAGGTTCCTACGAGCAGTACTTC.

This clonotype turned up a few times. The chain combines TRBV7-2 with TRBJ1-5, with D possibly TRBD1 on 6 matching bases. CDR3 size: 17 residues. The germline V gene encodes CDR1 SGHTA and CDR2 FQGNSA. V gave up 5 bases and J gave up 4 bases, with 21 bases separating them. The DNA of the CDR3 is TGTGCCAGCAGCCCCACTTTTCTGGGGGCGCAGAATCAGCCCCAGCATTTT. It specifies CASSPTFLGAQNQPQHF.

J is TRBJ2-4 and V is TRBV20-1, with 11 bases aligning to TRBD2. The CDR3 is 18 residues long. The J segment lost 6 bases and the V segment lost 4 bases, leaving 17 bases of the junction unmatched. Germline CDR1 reads DFQATT; CDR2 reads SNEGSKA (reference sequence). The DNA of the CDR3 is TGCAGTGCTACTGGATTAGCGGGAGGGCCCGCGCGTGGAAACATTCAGTACTTC. The encoded protein is CSATGLAGGPARGNIQYF.

This sequence joins TRBV19 and TRBJ2-2; D may be TRBD2 (5 bases). Germline V CDR1 and CDR2: LNHDA, SQIVND (reference sequence). CDR3 length equals 12 residues. The germline V and J ends were trimmed by 8 bases and 7 bases, with 11 bases remaining between them. The CDR3: CASGLWVGELFF. In DNA form, the CDR3 reads TGTGCCAGTGGACTGTGGGTCGGGGAGCTGTTTTTT.

The table lists this clonotype with a few counts. This rearrangement joins TRBV6-5 to TRBJ2-7, with 7 nucleotides matching TRBD1. The CDR3 spans 14 residues. Trimming cost V 5 bases and J 0 bases; bases outside gene matches: 4. Germline V gene sequence: CDR1 MNHEY, CDR2 SVGAGI. The CDR3 spells CASSRQGTSYEQYF. The DNA of the CDR3 is TGTGCCAGCAGTCGACAGGGAACCTCCTACGAGCAGTACTTC.

The V and J genes are TRBV6-5 and TRBJ2-7; TRBD1 matches at 7 bases. CDR1 is MNHEY and CDR2 is SVGAGI in the germline V gene. The CDR3 loop spans 13 amino acids. With V trimmed by 6 bases and J by 3 bases, 5 bases remained unmatched. DNA for the CDR3: TGTGCCAGCAGGAGGGGGCGCATCTACGAGCAGTACTTC. It translates to CASRRGRIYEQYF.

The genes are TRBV29-1 and TRBJ2-3; no definite D call. V lost 4 bases and J 1 base, leaving 9 bases between the germline ends. The CDR3 spans 13 residues. Germline V gene data show CDR1 as SQVTM and CDR2 as ANQGSEA. The CDR3 bases are TGCAGCGTTGGGCTCTCGGGCACAGATACGCAGTATTTT. Translating gives CSVGLSGTDTQYF.

CDR3 residues: CATSDPTTTGYYNEQFF. In DNA, the CDR3 is TGTGCCACCAGTGACCCAACCACGACAGGATACTACAATGAGCAGTTCTTC. The chain recombines TRBV24-1 with TRBJ2-1; TRBD1 might be the D (6 bases). The CDR3 totals 17 residues. The germline V and J ends were trimmed by 4 bases and 3 bases, with 18 bases remaining between them. Germline CDR1 and CDR2: KGHDR and SFDVKD.

This clonotype was picked up many times. The V call is TRBV5-1, the J call TRBJ2-1; the D call may be TRBD1 or TRBD2 (6 bases each). This CDR3 has 16 residues. Trimming shortened V by 4 bases and J by 3 bases, and 17 bases separated the two germline ends. Per the germline V gene, CDR1 is SGHRS and CDR2 is YFSETQ. CDR3 sequence reads: CASSPGGGRFYNEQFF. CDR3 nucleotide sequence: TGCGCCAGCAGCCCTGGTGGGGGGCGGTTCTACAATGAGCAGTTCTTC. Based on the CDR3 plus reference TRBV5-1 and TRBJ2-1, the full variable domain is KAGVTQTPRYLIKTRGQQVTLSCSPISGHRSVSWYQQTPGQGLQFLFEYFSETQRNKGNFPGRFSGRQFSNSRSEMNVSTLELGDSALYLCASSPGGGRFYNEQFFGPGTRLTVL.

In its sample, this clonotype was seen a few times. CDR3 sequence reads: CSVEGAGYEQYF. The CDR3 DNA sequence: TGCAGCGTGGAGGGGGCGGGCTACGAGCAGTACTTC. This chain links TRBV29-1 with TRBJ2-7; D perhaps matches TRBD1 (7 bases). There are 12 residues in the CDR3. The V gene lost 6 bases and the J gene lost 3 bases, with 12 bases spanning the gap. Germline V gene sequence: CDR1 SQVTM, CDR2 ANQGSEA.

This clonotype was detected a few times. The rearrangement links TRBV6-5 to TRBJ1-3; 9 bases are shared with TRBD1. With V trimmed by 6 bases and J by 0 bases, 6 bases remained unmatched. The germline gives CDR1 MNHEY, CDR2 SVGAGI. The CDR3 has 16 residues. For the CDR3, the DNA is TGTGCCAGCAGCCGGACAGGGGCAGCCTCTGGAAACACCATATATTTT. Its translation: CASSRTGAASGNTIYF.

The chain has TRBV27 and TRBJ2-7; 7 nucleotides line up with TRBD1. The ends lost 5 bases at V and 2 bases at J; junction bases unmatched: 6. Per germline, CDR1 MNHEY and CDR2 SMNVEV (reference sequence). This CDR3 contains 14 residues. The CDR3, as DNA: TGTGCCAGCAGTGCGACAGGGTCCACCTACGAGCAGTACTTC. As protein: CASSATGSTYEQYF.

The chain employs TRBV9 and TRBJ2-1, with 10 nucleotides matching TRBD1. The V gene's germline CDR1 is SGDLS and CDR2 YYNGEE. V dropped 4 bases and J dropped 9; count of bases not matched to a gene: 13. The CDR3 runs 16 residues. CDR3 in amino acids: CASSPQGTGVAGEQFF. The CDR3 region has the DNA TGTGCCAGCAGCCCCCAGGGGACAGGGGTTGCGGGTGAGCAGTTCTTC.